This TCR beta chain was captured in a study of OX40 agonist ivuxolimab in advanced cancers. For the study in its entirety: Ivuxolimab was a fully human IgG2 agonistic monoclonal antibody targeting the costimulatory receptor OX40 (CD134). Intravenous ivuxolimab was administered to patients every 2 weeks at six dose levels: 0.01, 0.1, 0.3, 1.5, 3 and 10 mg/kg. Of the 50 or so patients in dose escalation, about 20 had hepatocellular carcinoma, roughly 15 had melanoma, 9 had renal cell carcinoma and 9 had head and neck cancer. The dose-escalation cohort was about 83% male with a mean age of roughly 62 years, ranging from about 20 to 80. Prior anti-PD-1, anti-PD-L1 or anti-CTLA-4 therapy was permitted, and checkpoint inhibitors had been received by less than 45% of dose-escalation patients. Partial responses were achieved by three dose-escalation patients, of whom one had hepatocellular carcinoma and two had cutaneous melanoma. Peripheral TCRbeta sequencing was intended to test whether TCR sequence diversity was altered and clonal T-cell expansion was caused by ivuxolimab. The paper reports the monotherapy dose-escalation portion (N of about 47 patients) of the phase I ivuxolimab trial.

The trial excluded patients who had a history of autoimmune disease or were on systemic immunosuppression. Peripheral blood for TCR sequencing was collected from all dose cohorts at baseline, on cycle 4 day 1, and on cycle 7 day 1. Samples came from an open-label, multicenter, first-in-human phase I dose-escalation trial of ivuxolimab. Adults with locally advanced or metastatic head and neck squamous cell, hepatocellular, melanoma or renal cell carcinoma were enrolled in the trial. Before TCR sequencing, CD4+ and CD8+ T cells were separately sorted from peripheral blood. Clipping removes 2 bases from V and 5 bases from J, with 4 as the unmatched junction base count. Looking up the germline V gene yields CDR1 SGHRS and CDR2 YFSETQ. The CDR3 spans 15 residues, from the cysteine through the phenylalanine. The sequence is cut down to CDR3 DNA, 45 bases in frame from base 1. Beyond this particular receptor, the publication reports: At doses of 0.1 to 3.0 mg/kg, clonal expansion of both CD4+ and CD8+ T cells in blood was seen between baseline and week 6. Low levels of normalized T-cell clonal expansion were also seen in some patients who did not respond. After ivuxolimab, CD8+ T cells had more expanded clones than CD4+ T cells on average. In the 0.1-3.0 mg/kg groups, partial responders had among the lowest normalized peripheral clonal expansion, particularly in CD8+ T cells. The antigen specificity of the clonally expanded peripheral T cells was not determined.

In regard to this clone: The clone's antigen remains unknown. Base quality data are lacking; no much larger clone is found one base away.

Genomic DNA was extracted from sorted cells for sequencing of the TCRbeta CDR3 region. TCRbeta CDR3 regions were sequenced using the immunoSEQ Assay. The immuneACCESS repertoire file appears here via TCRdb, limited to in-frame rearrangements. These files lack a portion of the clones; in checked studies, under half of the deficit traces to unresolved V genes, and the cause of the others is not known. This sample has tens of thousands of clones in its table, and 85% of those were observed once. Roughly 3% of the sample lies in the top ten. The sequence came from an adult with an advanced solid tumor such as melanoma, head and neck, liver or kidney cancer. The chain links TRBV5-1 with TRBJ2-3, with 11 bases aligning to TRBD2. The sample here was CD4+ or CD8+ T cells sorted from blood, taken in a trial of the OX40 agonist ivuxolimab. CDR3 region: CASSFKGLAEDTQYF. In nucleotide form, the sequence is TGCGCCAGCAGCTTTAAGGGACTAGCGGAAGATACGCAGTATTTT.